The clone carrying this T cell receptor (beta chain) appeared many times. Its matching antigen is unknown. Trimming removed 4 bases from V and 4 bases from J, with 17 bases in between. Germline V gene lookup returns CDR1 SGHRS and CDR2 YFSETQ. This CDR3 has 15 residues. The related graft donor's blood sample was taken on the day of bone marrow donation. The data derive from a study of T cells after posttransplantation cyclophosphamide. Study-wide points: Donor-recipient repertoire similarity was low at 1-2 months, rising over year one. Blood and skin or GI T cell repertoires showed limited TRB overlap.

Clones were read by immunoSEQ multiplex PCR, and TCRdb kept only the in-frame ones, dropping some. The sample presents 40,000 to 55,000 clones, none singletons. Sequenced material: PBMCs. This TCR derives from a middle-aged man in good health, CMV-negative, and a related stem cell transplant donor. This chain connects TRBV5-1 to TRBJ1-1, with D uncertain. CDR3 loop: CASSLRASEGTEAFF. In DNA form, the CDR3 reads TGCGCCAGCAGCCTGAGAGCCTCCGAGGGCACTGAAGCTTTCTTT.